This T cell receptor beta chain is drawn from a study of immune heterogeneity within non-small cell lung tumors. A few counts support this clonotype. The germline V and J ends were trimmed by 8 bases and 4 bases, with 15 bases remaining between them. This CDR3 contains 15 residues. Multiplex PCR relied on 32 V and 13 J primers to amplify TCR beta CDR3. TCRdb ran MiXCR on the multiplex PCR reads and lists one entry per CDR3 protein. The sample shows 3,500 to 4,500 distinct CDR3 sequences, 27% of them seen only once. Bulk tumor genomic DNA was the template, and each sample received 600 to 700 ng. Several far-apart biopsies were taken per primary tumor during surgery. Patients went through curative surgery, and their non-small cell lung cancer was untreated and newly diagnosed.

This clonotype originated in a man between 60 and 75 years old with non-small cell lung cancer. The sequenced material came from lung tumor tissue. This sequence joins TRBV12-3 or TRBV12-4 and TRBJ2-6; weak D call: TRBD1 (6 bases). Here the CDR3 DNA reads TGTGCCAGCGGGACATCCGTCGAGGGGGCCAACGTCCTGACTTTC. Translated, it gives CASGTSVEGANVLTF.